One sample yielded the 12 T cell receptor beta chains listed below, sequenced in a study of blood T cell repertoires in COVID-19. Libraries were prepared by immunoSEQ multiplex PCR; TCRdb keeps only in-frame clonotypes and omits some of them. The sample has 150,000 to 200,000 clones, roughly 81% seen once. Sequencing input: peripheral blood. The receptors stem from a woman of 80 years or more with COVID-19, enrolled during active disease.

The rearrangement joins TRBV18 to TRBJ2-5; a weak D match, TRBD2 (5 bases). This CDR3 is built from 15 residues. V lost 1 base to trimming and J lost 1 base, with 10 bases between them. Germline V gene sequence: CDR1 KGHSH, CDR2 LQKENI. The CDR3 here is CASSPQRGPQETQYF. CDR3 nucleotide sequence: TGTGCCAGCTCACCACAGAGAGGGCCCCAAGAGACCCAGTACTTC.

V and J are TRBV6-6 and TRBJ1-4, with a tentative D call TRBD1 (6 bases). CDR1 MNHNY and CDR2 SVGAGI come from the germline V gene (reference sequence). This CDR3 has 15 amino acids. Trimming took off 5 bases at V and 7 bases at J, with 17 bases between the two ends. The CDR3 spells CASSPLRGDTEKLFF. CDR3 sequence (DNA): TGTGCCAGCAGTCCCCTCAGGGGCGATACTGAAAAACTGTTTTTT.

The rearrangement links TRBV7-8 to TRBJ1-5, with no clear D. V lost 5 bases to trimming and J lost 4 bases, with 6 bases between them. The germline CDR1 and CDR2 sequences are SGHVS and FQNEAQ. The CDR3 covers 12 residues. The CDR3 spells CASSLLNQPQHF. As DNA, the CDR3 is TGTGCCAGCAGCCTCCTTAATCAGCCCCAGCATTTT. The full variable domain, its missing parts supplied by reference TRBV7-8 and TRBJ1-5, is GAGVSQSPRYKVAKRGQDVALRCDPISGHVSLFWYQQALGQGPEFLTYFQNEAQLDKSGLPSDRFFAERPEGSVSTLKIQRTQQEDSAVYLCASSLLNQPQHFGDGTRLSIL.

The gene calls are TRBV2 and TRBJ1-1, with a possible D match to TRBD1 (5 bases). Germline CDR1 is SNHLY and CDR2 is FYNNEI. CDR3 length equals 11 residues. V gave up 9 bases and J gave up 0 bases, with 5 bases separating them. The CDR3: CARGLNTEAFF. The CDR3 DNA is TGTGCCAGGGGGCTGAACACTGAAGCTTTCTTT.

The rearrangement uses TRBV7-3 and TRBJ1-2, with D perhaps matching TRBD1 (6 bases). Trimming cost V 1 base and J 7 bases, with 13 bases left between them. The CDR3 contains 14 residues. Per germline, CDR1 SGHTA and CDR2 FQGTGA. In DNA, the CDR3 is TGTGCCAGCAGCTTAAGTCCAGGGGCGTCTGGCTACACCTTC. It is translated as CASSLSPGASGYTF.

The J gene is TRBJ1-1, the V gene TRBV28, with a tentative D call TRBD1 (6 bases). The V gene lost 5 bases and the J gene lost 1 base, with 11 bases spanning the gap. This CDR3 is built from 14 residues. Germline loops: CDR1 MDHEN, CDR2 SYDVKM. The CDR3 spells CASSPPTGNTEAFF. The CDR3, as DNA: TGTGCCAGCAGTCCCCCGACAGGGAACACTGAAGCTTTCTTT. Together with reference TRBV28 and TRBJ1-1, the CDR3 gives the full variable domain: DVKVTQSSRYLVKRTGEKVFLECVQDMDHENMFWYRQDPGLGLRLIYFSYDVKMKEKGDIPEGYSVSREKKERFSLILESASTNQTSMYLCASSPPTGNTEAFFGQGTRLTVV.

This clone was seen just once. The chain recombines TRBV28 with TRBJ1-1, with TRBD1 as a possible D gene (6 bases). The CDR3 is 15 amino acids. The germline gives CDR1 MDHEN, CDR2 SYDVKM. The V end lost 4 bases, the J end lost 1 base, and 13 bases lay between the germline ends. CDR3 amino acids: CASSYWGRGNTEAFF. The CDR3 DNA reads TGTGCCAGCAGTTACTGGGGGCGAGGGAACACTGAAGCTTTCTTT.

The CDR3 nucleotides read TGCGCCAGCAGCTTTTCCTGGATAGCGGGAGATACGCAGTATTTT. Translated, it gives CASSFSWIAGDTQYF. The chain couples TRBV5-1 to TRBJ2-3; TRBD2 matches at 7 bases. Germline-derived CDR1 and CDR2 are SGHRS and YFSETQ. CDR3 length: 15 residues. V lost 2 bases and J lost 5; bases outside the gene matches: 8.

The rearrangement uses TRBV5-5 and TRBJ2-7; possible D gene TRBD1, 5 bases. CDR1 is SGHKS and CDR2 is YYEKEE in the germline V gene (reference sequence). V lost 4 bases and J 5 bases, leaving 16 bases between the germline ends. This CDR3 has 14 residues. CDR3 sequence reads: CASSPGKGWNEQYF. In nucleotides, the CDR3 is TGTGCCAGCAGCCCCGGAAAGGGGTGGAACGAGCAGTACTTC.

The rearrangement uses TRBV9 and TRBJ2-3; 8 bases are shared with TRBD2. This CDR3 region has 16 residues. CDR1 is SGDLS and CDR2 is YYNGEE in the germline V gene. V lost 2 bases, J lost 0 bases, and 5 bases stayed unmatched. CDR3 loop: CASSVPLAGSTDTQYF. Written as DNA, the CDR3 is TGTGCCAGCAGCGTCCCTCTAGCGGGTAGCACAGATACGCAGTATTTT.

The V and J genes are TRBV7-2 and TRBJ2-7; TRBD1 agrees at 7 bases. This CDR3 spans 15 amino acids. V was pared by 7 bases and J by 0 bases, with 9 bases of the junction left unmatched. Germline V gene data show CDR1 as SGHTA and CDR2 as FQGNSA. Written as DNA, the CDR3 is TGTGCCAGCAACCCGGGACAGCCAGGCTCCTACGAGCAGTACTTC. It translates to CASNPGQPGSYEQYF.

The V and J genes are TRBV15 and TRBJ2-1; possible D gene TRBD2, 5 bases. Germline-derived CDR1 and CDR2 are LNHNV and YYDKDF (reference sequence). V lost 0 bases, J lost 6 bases, and 21 bases lay in between. The CDR3 runs 18 residues. CDR3 residues: CATSRDGRALAGGNEQFF. CDR3 nucleotides: TGTGCCACCAGCAGAGATGGTCGGGCGCTAGCTGGTGGCAATGAGCAGTTCTTC.